This TCR beta chain came from a study of blood T cell repertoires in COVID-19 (dated by TCRdb to 2018 to 2020). About the study as a whole: Samples from collaborators originated in the United States, Italy and Spain and spanned both the acute and convalescent phases of COVID-19. The prospective study material was composed of cDNA or gDNA derived from T cells, B-cell-depleted T cells, or PBMCs. Subjects who had been exposed to COVID-19, were actively infected with it, or had recovered from it provided the deeply sampled blood TCRbeta repertoires that made up the dataset. The repertoires were made available in a free public database intended to serve as a resource for research on the immune response to SARS-CoV-2. Samples were obtained from the ongoing ImmuneRACE study (first 160 participants) and from 1,254 subjects provided by 6 global collaborators. The sample metadata nearly always contained a de-identified subject ID, COVID-19 status, age in years and sex. Where available, HLA class I and class II types were taken from metadata supplied by the sample provider and were not determined by assay-based typing. Study-wide conclusions, independent of this receptor: How much clinical and demographic metadata was included differed by source and by participant, and the metadata was provided uncurated.

TCRbeta CDR3 regions were amplified from genomic DNA using the immunoSEQ Assay, a bias-controlled multiplex PCR. The paper's processing steps were these. Nucleated cell counts per sample were estimated from amplification of reference gene primers within the assay. To quantify the absolute abundance of each unique TCRbeta CDR3 rearrangement, sequence reads were collapsed and filtered. For each sample, productive Simpson clonality was calculated as the square root of Simpson's diversity index across productive rearrangements. TCRdb carries this immuneACCESS record with in-frame sequences only. Its versions omit some clonotypes, under half of them owing to an unresolved V gene in the studies checked, with the rest unexplained. From that table come the V and J calls and clone size; the DNA was used to work out D and trimming. Present in this sample are some 160,000 clones, around 87% of which were seen just once. 2.5% to 3.5% of the sample lies in the top ten.

Points on this clone: The antigen it recognizes is unknown. No much larger clone is present one base from it, and per-base qualities are unavailable.

The collaborating institutions used their own protocols to collect whole blood in K2EDTA tubes. For TCRbeta analysis, collaborator samples were shipped as frozen whole blood, as isolated PBMCs, or as DNA extracted from either sample type. The source material was peripheral blood. This sequence was found in a woman aged 60 to 75 with active COVID-19.

CDR3 sequence: CASSIGLQGETQYF. The DNA is TGCGCCAGCAGCATAGGACTTCAAGGGGAGACCCAGTACTTC. The V and J segments used are TRBV5-1 and TRBJ2-5; the D gene is perhaps TRBD2, from 5 matching bases. Taken from the germline V gene, the CDR1 and CDR2 loops are SGHRS and YFSETQ. There are 14 amino acids in the CDR3, from cysteine to phenylalanine inclusive. Just the 42-base CDR3 DNA is kept, in frame starting at base 1. Cut back by 4 bases and 5 bases, the V and J ends lie 15 bases apart.